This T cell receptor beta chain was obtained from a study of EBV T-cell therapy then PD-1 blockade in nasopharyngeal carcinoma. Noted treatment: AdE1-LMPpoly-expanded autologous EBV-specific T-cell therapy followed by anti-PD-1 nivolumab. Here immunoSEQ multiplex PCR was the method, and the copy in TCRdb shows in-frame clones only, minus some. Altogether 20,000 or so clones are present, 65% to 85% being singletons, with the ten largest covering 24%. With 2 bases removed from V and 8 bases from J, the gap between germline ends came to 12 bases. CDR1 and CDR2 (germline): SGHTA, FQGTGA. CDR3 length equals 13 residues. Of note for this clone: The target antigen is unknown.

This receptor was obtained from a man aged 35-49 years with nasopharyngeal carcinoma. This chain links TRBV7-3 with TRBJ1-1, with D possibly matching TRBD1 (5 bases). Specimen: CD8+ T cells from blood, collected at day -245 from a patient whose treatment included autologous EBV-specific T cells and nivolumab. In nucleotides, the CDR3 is TGTGCCAGCAGCTTAGCGGGGCAGGTCGAAGCTTTCTTT. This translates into CASSLAGQVEAFF. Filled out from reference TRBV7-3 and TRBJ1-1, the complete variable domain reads GAGVSQTPSNKVTEKGKYVELRCDPISGHTALYWYRQSLGQGPEFLIYFQGTGAADDSGLPNDRFFAVRPEGSVSTLKIQRTERGDSAVYLCASSLAGQVEAFFGQGTRLTVV.